These T cell receptor beta chains were read from a single sample in a study of control samples from healthy donors and cancer patients. The data were produced by immunoSEQ multiplex PCR, yet TCRdb's version contains in-frame clones alone and is incomplete. Of over 85,000 clones detected, 85% to 95% appear once; the ten largest clones hold approximately 1.5%. The specimen was blood. The receptors here all came from a woman in her twenties or thirties in good health. The CDR3 runs from the conserved cysteine through the conserved F or W. D genes are given only for firm matches. Clone sizes are given selectively: once, few, many, or a class where the clone is expanded.

V	size	J	D	DNA	CDR3
TRBV5-1	once	TRBJ1-1	TRBD1	TGCGCCAGCAGATCGGGGACAGGGGGCGTAAGGACTGAAGCTTTCTTT	CASRSGTGGVRTEAFF
TRBV6-5	NA	TRBJ1-4	NA	TGTGCCAGCAGTTACTACCGCGGGAGCACTAATGAAAAACTGTTTTTT	CASSYYRGSTNEKLFF
TRBV24-1	NA	TRBJ2-2	NA	TGTGCCACGGGAGGGCAGGGGGGCACCGGGGAGCTGTTTTTT	CATGGQGGTGELFF
TRBV5-5	once	TRBJ1-1	NA	TGTGCCAGCAGCTTGGTGCTGAACACTGAAGCTTTCTTT	CASSLVLNTEAFF
TRBV15	NA	TRBJ1-1	TRBD1	TGTGCCACCAGCAGCCGGTGGAGGGACAGGGGAAGAGCTGAAGCTTTCTTT	CATSSRWRDRGRAEAFF
TRBV15	once	TRBJ2-1	NA	TGTGCCACCAGCAGAGGGGGGGCCGATGAGCAGTTCTTC	CATSRGGADEQFF
TRBV3-1/TRBV3-2	NA	TRBJ2-7	NA	TGTGCCAGCAGCCAAGGGCTGGGGCAGTACTTC	CASSQGLGQYF
TRBV9	NA	TRBJ1-2	NA	TGTGCCAGCAGCGTAGCCCTGGGCGACTATGGCTACACCTTC	CASSVALGDYGYTF
TRBV9	once	TRBJ1-6	NA	TGTGCCAGCAGCGTAGACATAGATACCTATAATTCACCCCTCCACTTT	CASSVDIDTYNSPLHF
TRBV7-3	NA	TRBJ2-2	TRBD2	TGTGCCAGCAGCAGGACTAGTGACTACACCGGGGAGCTGTTTTTT	CASSRTSDYTGELFF
TRBV6-1	NA	TRBJ2-4	NA	TGTGCCAGCAGTGAAGGACCGGTGGTAGCCAAAAACATTCAGTACTTC	CASSEGPVVAKNIQYF
TRBV24-1	NA	TRBJ2-7	NA	TGTGCCACCAGTGTGGGGAGAGGCTACGAGCAGTACTTC	CATSVGRGYEQYF
TRBV29-1	NA	TRBJ1-1	NA	TGCAGCGTTGAATATGGCTACTCGAACACTGAAGCTTTCTTT	CSVEYGYSNTEAFF
TRBV28	NA	TRBJ1-1	TRBD1	TGTGCCGGCAGTAAGGACAGGGTTTCGGACACTGAAGCTTTCTTT	CAGSKDRVSDTEAFF
TRBV2	NA	TRBJ2-7	TRBD2	TGTGCCAGCAGTGAATTGGAACTAGCGGGAGGCCCCTACGAGCAGTACTTC	CASSELELAGGPYEQYF
TRBV9	NA	TRBJ2-3	NA	TGTGCCAGCAGCGTATTAGGGGACTCAAGCACAGATACGCAGTATTTT	CASSVLGDSSTDTQYF
TRBV6-1	NA	TRBJ1-5	NA	TGTGCCAGCAGTGAATATTGGGGGGGCGCGGTTCAGCCCCAGCATTTT	CASSEYWGGAVQPQHF
TRBV5-4	NA	TRBJ2-2	TRBD1	TGTGCCAGCAGCGCGGGACAGGGGAACACCGGGGAGCTGTTTTTT	CASSAGQGNTGELFF
TRBV30	NA	TRBJ1-6	NA	TGTGCCTGGAATGTGCAGGGGAAATCACCCCTCCACTTT	CAWNVQGKSPLHF
TRBV9	NA	TRBJ2-2	TRBD2	TGTGCCAGCAGCCCTCATAGCGGGGGAATCGGCGGGGAGCTGTTTTTT	CASSPHSGGIGGELFF
TRBV5-6	NA	TRBJ2-6	NA	TGTGCCAGCAGCTTTTCCCGGGGATCTGGGGCCAACGTCCTGACTTTC	CASSFSRGSGANVLTF
TRBV28	NA	TRBJ2-7	NA	TGTGCCAGCAGTTTATTGGCAGGGAAGAGGCACGAGCAGTACTTC	CASSLLAGKRHEQYF
TRBV5-1	NA	TRBJ1-1	NA	TGCGCCAGCAGCGTCGGAGGGGCCACTGAAGCTTTCTTT	CASSVGGATEAFF
TRBV4-1	NA	TRBJ2-7	TRBD2	TGCGCCAGCAGCCCCGGGACTAGCATCTACGAGCAGTACTTC	CASSPGTSIYEQYF
TRBV27	NA	TRBJ2-2	NA	TGTGCCAGCAGCGTTTTACCCAGTGGGATCGGGGAGCTGTTTTTT	CASSVLPSGIGELFF
TRBV28	NA	TRBJ1-2	NA	TGTGCCAGCCAGGACCAGAATTACTATGGCTACACCTTC	CASQDQNYYGYTF
TRBV13	NA	TRBJ1-1	TRBD1	TGTGCCAGCAGTTACCCAGACAGGGGGGTACTTGAAGCTTTCTTT	CASSYPDRGVLEAFF
TRBV11-2	NA	TRBJ2-1	TRBD2	TGTGCCAGCAGCACTAGACTAGCGGGGGGCCCTAAACCCTACAATGAGCAGTTCTTC	CASSTRLAGGPKPYNEQFF
TRBV7-9	once	TRBJ2-7	TRBD1	TGTGCCAGCAGCTTAGGAGGACAGGGGCGGGAGCAGTACTTC	CASSLGGQGREQYF
TRBV11-2	once	TRBJ1-5	TRBD1	TGTGCCAGCAGCTCCACAGGGGGTAAGCAGCCCCAGCATTTT	CASSSTGGKQPQHF
TRBV29-1	NA	TRBJ1-1	NA	TGCAGCGCCCGGGATCAGAACACTGAAGCTTTCTTT	CSARDQNTEAFF
TRBV9	NA	TRBJ2-2	NA	TGTGCCAGCAGCGTTGGAGGGGGGTTGGACACCGGGGAGCTGTTTTTT	CASSVGGGLDTGELFF
TRBV24-1	NA	TRBJ2-1	TRBD2	TGTGCCACCAGTGGGAGGACTAGCGGGTCCTACAATGAGCAGTTCTTC	CATSGRTSGSYNEQFF
TRBV20-1	NA	TRBJ1-2	NA	TGCAGTGCTAGAGACGGGGAGGGCTACACCTTC	CSARDGEGYTF
TRBV9	NA	TRBJ1-2	TRBD1	TGTGCCAGCAGCGCCCCACGGGACAGGGGTTCTGGCTACACCTTC	CASSAPRDRGSGYTF
TRBV6-6	NA	TRBJ2-7	TRBD2	TGTGCCAGCAGTTTTGGGACTAGCGGGGGCTACGAGCAGTACTTC	CASSFGTSGGYEQYF
TRBV18	NA	TRBJ1-6	NA	TGTGCCAGCTCACCGGCTGGGGTTCTTGGTTCACCCCTCCACTTT	CASSPAGVLGSPLHF
TRBV6-5	NA	TRBJ1-1	NA	TGTGCCAGCAGTTACTCGATGGAGGGGGAAGCTTTCTTT	CASSYSMEGEAFF
TRBV5-1	NA	TRBJ2-5	TRBD2	TGCGCCAGCAGCTTGGGGGAGGGTCTTAGAGAGACCCAGTACTTC	CASSLGEGLRETQYF
TRBV7-2	once	TRBJ2-3	TRBD1	TGTGCCAGCAGTCTGACAGGGGCATTCACAGATACGCAGTATTTT	CASSLTGAFTDTQYF
TRBV30	NA	TRBJ2-7	NA	TGTGCCTGGAGCCACTTATACGAGCAGTACTTC	CAWSHLYEQYF